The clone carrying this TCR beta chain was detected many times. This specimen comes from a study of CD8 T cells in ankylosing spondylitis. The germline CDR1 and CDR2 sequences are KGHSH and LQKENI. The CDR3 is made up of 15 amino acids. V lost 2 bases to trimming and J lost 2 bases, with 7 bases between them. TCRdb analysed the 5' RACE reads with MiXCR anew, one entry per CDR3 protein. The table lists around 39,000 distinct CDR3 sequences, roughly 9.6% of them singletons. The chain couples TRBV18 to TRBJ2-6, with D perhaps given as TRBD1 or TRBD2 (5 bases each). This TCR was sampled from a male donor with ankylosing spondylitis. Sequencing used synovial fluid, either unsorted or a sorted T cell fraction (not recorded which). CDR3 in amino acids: CASSPRGAGANVLTF. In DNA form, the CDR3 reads TGTGCCAGCTCACCAAGAGGGGCTGGGGCCAACGTCCTGACTTTC.